The clone carrying this T cell receptor (beta chain) was observed at least ten times. Construction of the TCR beta libraries employed iRepertoire HTBI primers in conjunction with Arm-PCR of CDR3 regions. TCRdb passed the multiplex PCR reads through MiXCR, listing each CDR3 protein once. The sample records hundreds of thousands of distinct CDR3 sequences, around 17% being singletons. This sample was taken from a study of regulatory T cells in long-lasting Graves disease. As to time point: newly diagnosed GD, antithyroid drugs for less than 3 months. TCR sequences were obtained from RNA taken from PBMCs. The patients were enrolled through endocrinology in Xi'an, China. The germline CDR1 and CDR2 sequences are MNHEY and SMNVEV (reference sequence). After removal of 2 bases from V and 0 bases from J, the junction contained 4 bases not matched to a gene. The CDR3 has 17 amino acids. In addition, the sample was reused for a study of T cells in Graves' hyperthyroidism and ophthalmopathy. That report adds: Newly diagnosed hyperthyroidism patients aged 18 to 65 years had disease lasting under 2 months. Carried out on the TCR CDR3, a first-round RT-PCR used the HTBI primer set. Blood samples included most of the expanded thyroid clonotypes exceeding 0.001.

V gene TRBV27 combines with J gene TRBJ2-5; 12 bases line up with TRBD2. The receptor's source is a man aged 35 to 55 with Graves disease. The input for sequencing was peripheral blood mononuclear cells (PBMCs), taken at new diagnosis, from a patient treated with antithyroid drugs. The CDR3 protein is CASSLLTSGGYQETQYF. The CDR3 region has the DNA TGTGCCAGCAGTTTACTAACTAGCGGGGGGTACCAAGAGACCCAGTACTTC.